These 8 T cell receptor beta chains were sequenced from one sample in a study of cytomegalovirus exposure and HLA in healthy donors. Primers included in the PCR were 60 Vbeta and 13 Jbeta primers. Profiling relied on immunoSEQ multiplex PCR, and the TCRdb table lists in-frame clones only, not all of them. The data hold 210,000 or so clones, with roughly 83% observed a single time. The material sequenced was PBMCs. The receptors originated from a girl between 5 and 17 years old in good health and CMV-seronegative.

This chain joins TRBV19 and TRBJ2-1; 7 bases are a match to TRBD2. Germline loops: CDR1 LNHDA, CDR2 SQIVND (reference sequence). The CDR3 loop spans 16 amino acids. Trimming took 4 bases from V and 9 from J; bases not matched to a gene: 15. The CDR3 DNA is TGTGCCAGTAGTAACCCGAGGAGCGGGGAGGTTGGTGAGCAGTTCTTC. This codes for CASSNPRSGEVGEQFF.

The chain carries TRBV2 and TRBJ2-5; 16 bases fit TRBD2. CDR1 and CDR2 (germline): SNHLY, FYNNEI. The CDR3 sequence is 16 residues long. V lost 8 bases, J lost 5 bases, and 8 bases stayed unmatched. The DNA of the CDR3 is TGTGCCAGCGGGACTAGCGGGGGGGCGGGGTCGGAGACCCAGTACTTC. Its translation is CASGTSGGAGSETQYF. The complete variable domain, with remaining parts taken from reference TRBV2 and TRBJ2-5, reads EPEVTQTPSHQVTQMGQEVILRCVPISNHLYFYWYRQILGQKVEFLVSFYNNEISEKSEIFDDQFSVERPDGSNFTLKIRSTKLEDSAMYFCASGTSGGAGSETQYFGPGTRLLVL.

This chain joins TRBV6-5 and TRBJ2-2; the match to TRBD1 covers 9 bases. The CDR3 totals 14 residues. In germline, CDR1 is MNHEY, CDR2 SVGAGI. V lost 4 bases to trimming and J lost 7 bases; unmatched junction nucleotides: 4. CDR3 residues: CASSFGQGLGELFF. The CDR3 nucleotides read TGTGCCAGCAGTTTCGGACAGGGGCTCGGGGAGCTGTTTTTT.

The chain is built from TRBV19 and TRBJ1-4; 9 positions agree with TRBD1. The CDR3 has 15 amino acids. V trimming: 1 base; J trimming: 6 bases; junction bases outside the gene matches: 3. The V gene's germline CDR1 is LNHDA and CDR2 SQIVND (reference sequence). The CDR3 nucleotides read TGTGCCAGTAGTATAGCTGGGACAGGGCATGAAAAACTGTTTTTT. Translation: CASSIAGTGHEKLFF.

The CDR3 sequence is CASNSPLGGAGNTIYF. As DNA, the CDR3 is TGTGCCAGCAACTCGCCTTTGGGGGGTGCTGGAAACACCATATATTTT. This chain links TRBV2 with TRBJ1-3; D is possibly TRBD1 (5 bases). There are 16 residues in the CDR3. Deletions cut 7 bases from V and 2 bases from J, with 18 bases between. Per the germline V gene, CDR1 is SNHLY and CDR2 is FYNNEI.

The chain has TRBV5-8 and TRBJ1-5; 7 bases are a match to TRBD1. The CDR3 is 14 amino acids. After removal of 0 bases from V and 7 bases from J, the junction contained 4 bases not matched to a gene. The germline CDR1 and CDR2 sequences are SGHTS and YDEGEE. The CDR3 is CASSLVRGPQPQHF. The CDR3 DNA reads TGTGCCAGCAGCTTGGTGAGGGGGCCCCAGCCCCAGCATTTT.

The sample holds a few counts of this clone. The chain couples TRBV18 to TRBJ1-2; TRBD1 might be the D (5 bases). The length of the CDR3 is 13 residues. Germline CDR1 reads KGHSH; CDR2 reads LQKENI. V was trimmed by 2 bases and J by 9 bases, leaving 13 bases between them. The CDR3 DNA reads TGTGCCAGCTCACCAGGGGACTCAAGGCGCTACACCTTC. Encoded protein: CASSPGDSRRYTF.

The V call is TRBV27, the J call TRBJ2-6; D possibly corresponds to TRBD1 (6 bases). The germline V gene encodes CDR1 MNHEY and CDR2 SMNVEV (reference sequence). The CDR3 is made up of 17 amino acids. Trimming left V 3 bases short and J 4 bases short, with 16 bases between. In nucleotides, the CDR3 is TGTGCCAGCAGTTTCCGTGACAGGCCTACGGGGGCCAACGTCCTGACTTTC. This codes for CASSFRDRPTGANVLTF.